The 23 T cell receptor beta chains listed next were all sequenced from one sample in a study of T-cell memory formation after mild COVID-19. MiXCR was run by TCRdb on the 5' RACE reads, yielding one entry per CDR3 protein. The table records roughly 350,000 distinct CDR3 sequences, 25% to 30% of them present only once. Sequences were obtained from PBMCs or a T cell subset sorted from them (not recorded which). The receptors were gathered from an adult woman who had mild COVID-19 (a few samples of this study predate the infection). Cell type and time point are not known.

The chain is built from TRBV9 and TRBJ1-5; tentatively, D is TRBD1 (6 bases). In germline, CDR1 is SGDLS, CDR2 YYNGEE. The CDR3 runs 15 residues. V was shortened by 0 bases and J by 4 bases, with 11 bases between the two germline ends. CDR3 DNA sequence: TGTGCCAGCAGCGTAGGGGACAACCCTAATCAGCCCCAGCATTTT. Encoded protein: CASSVGDNPNQPQHF.

In this sample, this clonotype turned up a few times. The V gene is TRBV29-1, the J gene TRBJ2-1, with D unclear. This CDR3 is built from 9 residues. CDR1 and CDR2 (germline): SQVTM, ANQGSEA. In DNA, the CDR3 is TGCAGTGCAGGTAATGAGCAGTTCTTC. Translating gives CSAGNEQFF.

This clonotype occurred a few times. J is TRBJ2-3 and V is TRBV7-3; 8 bases fit TRBD2. V dropped 5 bases and J dropped 3; count of bases not matched to a gene: 7. This CDR3 contains 15 residues. Germline lookup yields CDR1 SGHTA and CDR2 FQGTGA. In nucleotides, the CDR3 is TGTGCCAGCAGCCGAGCGGGAGAGACGACAGATACGCAGTATTTT. As protein: CASSRAGETTDTQYF.

This clonotype was seen only a few times. The chain is built from TRBV20-1 and TRBJ2-7; TRBD2 might be the D (5 bases). The CDR3 length is 14 residues. Germline V gene lookup returns CDR1 DFQATT and CDR2 SNEGSKA (reference sequence). Trimming stripped 3 bases from V and 2 bases from J, with 14 bases between. CDR3 bases: TGCAGTGCTAGGGACTTGGACGGTCCCTACGAGCAGTACTTC. Translated, it gives CSARDLDGPYEQYF.

The chain employs TRBV10-2 and TRBJ2-7; 7 bases align to TRBD2. The length of the CDR3 is 15 residues. Trimming took 3 bases from V and 2 from J; bases not matched to a gene: 7. The germline CDR1 and CDR2 sequences are WSHSY and SAAADI. CDR3 sequence (DNA): TGCGCCAGCAGTGAAGGCCAGGGAGGGCCCTACGAGCAGTACTTC. It codes for CASSEGQGGPYEQYF.

In its sample, this clonotype was seen a few times. The chain recombines TRBV7-9 with TRBJ1-2, with D unresolved. This CDR3 is built from 13 residues. The germline V and J ends were trimmed by 5 bases and 3 bases, with 10 bases remaining between them. The germline CDR1 and CDR2 sequences are SEHNR and FQNEAQ (reference sequence). The CDR3 region has the DNA TGTGCCAGCAGCGCCGGGCCATACTATGGCTACACCTTC. It yields the protein CASSAGPYYGYTF.

The V and J genes are TRBV5-1 and TRBJ2-7; D is uncertain. The CDR3 runs 11 residues. Trimming cost V 6 bases and J 5 bases, with 9 bases left between them. Germline V gene data show CDR1 as SGHRS and CDR2 as YFSETQ. DNA for the CDR3: TGCGCCAGCATCGGCCCCCACGAGCAGTACTTC. This encodes CASIGPHEQYF. The full variable domain, with the rest looked up from reference TRBV5-1 and TRBJ2-7, is KAGVTQTPRYLIKTRGQQVTLSCSPISGHRSVSWYQQTPGQGLQFLFEYFSETQRNKGNFPGRFSGRQFSNSRSEMNVSTLELGDSALYLCASIGPHEQYFGPGTRLTVT.

The chain joins TRBV24-1 to TRBJ2-7; D gene unclear. The V end lost 7 bases, the J end lost 7 bases, and 10 bases lay between the germline ends. Germline assignment: CDR1 KGHDR and CDR2 SFDVKD. The CDR3 covers 11 residues. The CDR3 nucleotides are TGTGCCACCAGCGGCGGCCGGGAGCAGTACTTC. As protein: CATSGGREQYF.

This clonotype was counted only a few times. The V gene is TRBV12-3 or TRBV12-4, the J gene TRBJ1-1, with 10 bases fitting TRBD1. This CDR3 contains 14 residues. J gave up 10 bases and V 4 bases, and 9 bases lay outside the gene matches. The CDR3 DNA is TGTGCCAGCAGTTCGACAGGGGGCTCGATTGGAGCTTTCTTT. Translating gives CASSSTGGSIGAFF.

This clonotype was observed a handful of times. V is TRBV4-1 and J is TRBJ2-5; TRBD1 aligns across 8 bases. The CDR3 extends over 16 amino acids. Germline trimming cut 3 bases from V and 4 bases from J; bases unmatched to any gene: 10. Per germline, CDR1 MGHRA and CDR2 YSYEKL. The chain's CDR3 is CASSQLGRTGRETQYF. The CDR3, as DNA: TGCGCCAGCAGCCAGCTGGGAAGGACAGGGCGAGAGACCCAGTACTTC.

V and J are TRBV20-1 and TRBJ2-7; D might be TRBD1 (5 bases). Deletions cut 3 bases from V and 4 bases from J, with 13 bases between. This CDR3 has 13 residues. Germline CDR1 DFQATT, CDR2 SNEGSKA (reference sequence). The CDR3 region is CSARDTYSYEQYF. CDR3 nucleotide sequence: TGCAGTGCTAGGGACACCTATTCATACGAGCAGTACTTC.

V and J are TRBV6-2 or TRBV6-3 and TRBJ2-1; no firm D call. In germline, CDR1 is MNHEY, CDR2 SVGEGT. The CDR3 runs 16 residues. The V end lost 2 bases, the J end lost 4 bases, and 15 bases lay between the germline ends. The CDR3 here is CASSYRAQPGYNEQFF. CDR3 DNA sequence: TGTGCCAGCAGTTACCGGGCCCAACCAGGTTACAATGAGCAGTTCTTC.

V gene TRBV19 combines with J gene TRBJ1-1, with 9 bases that match TRBD1. Germline V lookup: CDR1 LNHDA, CDR2 SQIVND (reference sequence). This CDR3 region has 16 residues. The J segment lost 0 bases and the V segment lost 4 bases, leaving 6 bases of the junction unmatched. Here the CDR3 DNA reads TGTGCCAGTAGTAGAAGACAGGGGGTAGTGAACACTGAAGCTTTCTTT. Protein sequence: CASSRRQGVVNTEAFF.

The chain uses TRBV14 and TRBJ2-1; tentative D call: TRBD2 (6 bases). The CDR3 runs 16 residues. Trimming removed 1 base at V and 3 bases at J, with 13 bases between. The germline V gene encodes CDR1 SGHDN and CDR2 FVKESK. CDR3 protein: CASSQVASAHYNEQFF. As DNA, the CDR3 is TGTGCCAGCAGCCAAGTTGCTAGCGCTCACTACAATGAGCAGTTCTTC.

This clonotype was found a few times. J is TRBJ2-5 and V is TRBV7-6; TRBD1 matches at 10 bases. This CDR3 contains 14 residues. CDR1 is SGHVS and CDR2 is FNYEAQ in the germline V gene. V lost 5 bases and J lost 5; bases outside the gene matches: 5. CDR3 in DNA: TGTGCCAGCAGCCCCTGGGACAGGGGCGAGACCCAGTACTTC. It is translated as CASSPWDRGETQYF.

This chain connects TRBV12-3 or TRBV12-4 to TRBJ2-2; tentatively, D is TRBD1 (5 bases). The germline V and J ends were trimmed by 8 bases and 0 bases, with 13 bases remaining between them. The CDR3 covers 15 residues. CDR3 DNA sequence: TGTGCCAGCGGATTCAGGGCCGCGAACACCGGGGAGCTGTTTTTT. Translation: CASGFRAANTGELFF.

This chain's CDR3 is CSARDEGQEQFF. CDR3 nucleotide sequence: TGCAGTGCTAGAGACGAGGGACAGGAGCAGTTCTTC. J is TRBJ2-1 and V is TRBV20-1; 7 bases fit TRBD1. The ends lost 0 bases at V and 10 bases at J; junction bases unmatched: 3. Germline CDR1 DFQATT, CDR2 SNEGSKA (reference sequence). The CDR3 loop spans 12 amino acids.

This clonotype has more than one count but fewer than ten. The gene calls are TRBV6-2 or TRBV6-3 and TRBJ2-7; perhaps TRBD2 as D (5 bases). Per the germline V gene, CDR1 is MNHEY and CDR2 is SVGEGT. CDR3 length: 13 amino acids. V was trimmed by 6 bases and J by 3 bases, leaving 12 bases between them. CDR3 loop: CASRSGNGYEQYF. The CDR3 coding sequence is TGTGCCAGCAGGTCGGGAAATGGCTACGAGCAGTACTTC.

This clonotype was counted between two and nine times. The V and J genes are TRBV4-1 and TRBJ2-3, with TRBD1 as a possible D gene (5 bases). Germline V gene sequence: CDR1 MGHRA, CDR2 YSYEKL. The CDR3 totals 16 residues. Deletions cut 1 base from V and 0 bases from J, with 11 bases between. The CDR3 DNA sequence: TGCGCCAGCAGCCAAGTCCAGGGAACTAGCACAGATACGCAGTATTTT. This translates into CASSQVQGTSTDTQYF.

This sequence joins TRBV29-1 and TRBJ2-7, with D tentatively TRBD2 (5 bases). Trimming pared 4 bases from V and 2 bases from J, leaving 9 bases between. Germline V lookup: CDR1 SQVTM, CDR2 ANQGSEA. The CDR3 has 12 amino acids. In nucleotides, the CDR3 is TGCAGCGTTGGAGGGTACGCCTACGAGCAGTACTTC. Translating it yields CSVGGYAYEQYF.

The table lists this clonotype with a few counts. V gene TRBV7-2 combines with J gene TRBJ2-3; 8 bases match TRBD2. This CDR3 contains 15 residues. Germline-derived CDR1 and CDR2 are SGHTA and FQGNSA. The junction had 7 bases not matched to a gene; V was cut back by 2 bases and J by 6 bases. The CDR3: CASSLSGSESDTQYF. CDR3 sequence (DNA): TGTGCCAGCAGCTTAAGCGGGAGTGAGTCGGATACGCAGTATTTT.

The chain is built from TRBV4-2 and TRBJ2-7, with 7 bases lining up with TRBD1. The ends lost 2 bases at V and 2 bases at J; junction bases unmatched: 6. Germline V gene data show CDR1 as LGHNA and CDR2 as YNFKEQ. CDR3 length: 15 amino acids. CDR3 in DNA: TGTGCCAGCAGCCAATTCCTCGGACAGGCCTACGAGCAGTACTTC. Protein sequence: CASSQFLGQAYEQYF.

This CDR3 reads CATSDHGRNTGELFF. As DNA, the CDR3 is TGTGCCACCAGTGACCATGGACGGAACACCGGGGAGCTGTTTTTT. The chain uses TRBV24-1 and TRBJ2-2; no clear D. CDR3 length: 15 amino acids. The ends were cut back, 4 bases at V and 1 base at J, with 9 bases in the middle. Germline values: CDR1 KGHDR, CDR2 SFDVKD.